Following are 12 T cell receptor beta chains from one sample sequenced in a study of shared clonotypes between healthy human individuals. Using immunoSEQ multiplex PCR, the repertoire was profiled, and TCRdb retains in-frame clones only, with some absent. The data contain 600,000 to 700,000 clones, about three quarters of them singletons. Sequenced: memory CD4+ T cells sorted from blood. Subset of the sample: CD45RA-negative fraction. The receptors shown here come from a woman younger than 45 in good health.

The chain carries TRBV27 and TRBJ1-1, with D tentatively TRBD1 (5 bases). V was trimmed by 8 bases and J by 11 bases, leaving 18 bases between them. The CDR3 has 12 amino acids. Germline loops: CDR1 MNHEY, CDR2 SMNVEV (reference sequence). CDR3 nucleotide sequence: TGTGCCAGCGGAAACGGATTCCGACAGGCTTTCTTT. This translates into CASGNGFRQAFF.

Details on this clone: A clone one base away is much larger, so this may be a read error. The chain carries TRBV6-6 and TRBJ1-1; TRBD1 might be the D (6 bases). Germline CDR1 is MNHNY and CDR2 is SVGAGI (reference sequence). V dropped 4 bases and J dropped 1 base, with 7 bases sitting between them. This CDR3 spans 13 amino acids. CDR3 in DNA: TGTGCCAGCAGTTGGGGACAGAACACTGAAGCTTTCTTT. It translates to CASSWGQNTEAFF.

This clone was seen a handful of times. J is TRBJ1-1 and V is TRBV10-2; TRBD1 matches 7 bases. V lost 6 bases and J lost 0; bases outside the gene matches: 4. The CDR3 totals 14 residues. Per germline, CDR1 WSHSY and CDR2 SAAADI. The CDR3 DNA sequence: TGCGCCAGCAGCGAACAGGGGATGAACACTGAAGCTTTCTTT. Translating it yields CASSEQGMNTEAFF.

The CDR3 nucleotides are TGTGCCAGCACCCACGGGACAGGGAGAAATCAGCCCCAGCATTTT. Protein sequence: CASTHGTGRNQPQHF. The V call is TRBV7-9, the J call TRBJ1-5; 9 positions agree with TRBD1. The CDR3 covers 15 residues. Germline assignment: CDR1 SEHNR and CDR2 FQNEAQ (reference sequence). J gave up 4 bases and V 7 bases, and 8 bases lay outside the gene matches.

The chain combines TRBV19 with TRBJ2-6, with unresolved D. The CDR3 is made up of 15 amino acids. Germline V gives CDR1 LNHDA, CDR2 SQIVND (reference sequence). V lost 7 bases, J lost 1 base, and 11 bases lay in between. CDR3 in amino acids: CASTGVDSGANVLTF. As DNA, the CDR3 is TGTGCCAGTACCGGCGTGGATTCTGGGGCCAACGTCCTGACTTTC.

The gene calls are TRBV5-1 and TRBJ2-7, with D perhaps matching TRBD2 (6 bases). V was pared by 4 bases and J by 2 bases, with 22 bases between. Germline loops: CDR1 SGHRS, CDR2 YFSETQ. This CDR3 has 17 amino acids. The CDR3 is CASSLALRLGGTYEQYF. As DNA, the CDR3 is TGCGCCAGCAGCCTGGCCCTCCGACTAGGTGGAACCTACGAGCAGTACTTC.

This clone was counted only a few times. The chain uses TRBV27 and TRBJ2-7; 10 bases map to TRBD1. The CDR3 spans 15 residues. Germline V gene lookup returns CDR1 MNHEY and CDR2 SMNVEV (reference sequence). Trimming removed 6 bases from V and 0 bases from J; junction bases left unmatched: 5. The CDR3 DNA sequence: TGTGCCAGCAGAGACAGGGGGCCGAGCTCCTACGAGCAGTACTTC. This translates into CASRDRGPSSYEQYF.

This clone was detected only a few times. The V and J genes are TRBV28 and TRBJ1-1; D not certain. CDR3 length: 11 amino acids. Germline V CDR1 and CDR2: MDHEN, SYDVKM. Trimming shortened V by 6 bases and J by 5 bases, and 7 bases separated the two germline ends. CDR3 sequence reads: CASRVLTEAFF. The DNA of the CDR3 is TGTGCCAGCAGGGTACTAACTGAAGCTTTCTTT. The full variable domain, rest sourced from reference TRBV28 and TRBJ1-1, is DVKVTQSSRYLVKRTGEKVFLECVQDMDHENMFWYRQDPGLGLRLIYFSYDVKMKEKGDIPEGYSVSREKKERFSLILESASTNQTSMYLCASRVLTEAFFGQGTRLTVV.

V is TRBV21-1 and J is TRBJ1-5; the D call TRBD1 from the table was never checked on the DNA. TRBV21-1 is reported as a pseudogene. The CDR3 is 17 amino acids. In nucleotides, the CDR3 is TGTGCCAGCAGCAAGAAAAACAGGGGGTTTAGCAATCAGCCCCAGCATTTT. Its protein is CASSKKNRGFSNQPQHF.

The rearrangement joins TRBV19 to TRBJ2-7, with 10 bases identical to TRBD2. Germline loops: CDR1 LNHDA, CDR2 SQIVND (reference sequence). Germline trimming cut 6 bases from V and 3 bases from J; bases unmatched to any gene: 2. This CDR3 spans 13 amino acids. The CDR3 nucleotides read TGTGCCAGTAGCACTAGCGGGATCTACGAGCAGTACTTC. Its translation: CASSTSGIYEQYF. The whole variable domain, remainder taken from reference TRBV19 and TRBJ2-7, is DGGITQSPKYLFRKEGQNVTLSCEQNLNHDAMYWYRQDPGQGLRLIYYSQIVNDFQKGDIAEGYSVSREKKESFPLTVTSAQKNPTAFYLCASSTSGIYEQYFGPGTRLTVT.

This clone was picked up a small number of times. The CDR3 spells CASSEFTSLSTDTQYF. In DNA, the CDR3 is TGTGCCAGCAGTGAATTTACTAGCTTAAGCACAGATACGCAGTATTTT. The V and J genes are TRBV6-1 and TRBJ2-3, with D possibly TRBD2 on 6 matching bases. The CDR3 contains 16 residues. Germline values: CDR1 MNHNS, CDR2 SASEGT. V lost 2 bases, J lost 0 bases, and 12 bases lay in between.

This chain links TRBV15 with TRBJ2-1, with D maybe TRBD1 (5 bases). The CDR3 extends over 14 amino acids. The V end lost 1 base, the J end lost 4 bases, and 8 bases lay between the germline ends. The germline V gene has CDR1 LNHNV and CDR2 YYDKDF (reference sequence). CDR3 coding DNA: TGTGCCACCAGCAGAGGACAGTCATACAATGAGCAGTTCTTC. It yields the protein CATSRGQSYNEQFF.